This T cell receptor beta chain is drawn from a study of T cell responses to AZD1222 COVID-19 vaccine. General observations from the study: Among spike-specific TCRs, nearly half reportedly target unmutated variant regions. In a largely white British group with more females than males, clonal diversity was possibly underestimated. The repertoires were collected only after the peak T cell response.

Regarding this clone: The antigen remains unidentified.

Clones were sequenced by immunoSEQ multiplex PCR, and TCRdb holds only the in-frame ones, with some missing. This repertoire shows 140,000 to 150,000 clones, approximately 90% found once; its top ten account for 4%. V lost 2 bases and J lost 4, with 9 bases in between. Germline V gene lookup returns CDR1 LGHNA and CDR2 YNFKEQ. The CDR3 runs to 13 residues. The sequences come from peripheral blood, collected 28 days after the second AZD1222 dose. This receptor was taken from an adult who received the AZD1222 COVID-19 vaccine. V usage is TRBV4-2 and J usage is TRBJ2-7; no reliable D call. CDR3 nucleotide sequence: TGTGCCAGCAGCCAATGGACCACTTACGAGCAGTACTTC. Translating gives CASSQWTTYEQYF.